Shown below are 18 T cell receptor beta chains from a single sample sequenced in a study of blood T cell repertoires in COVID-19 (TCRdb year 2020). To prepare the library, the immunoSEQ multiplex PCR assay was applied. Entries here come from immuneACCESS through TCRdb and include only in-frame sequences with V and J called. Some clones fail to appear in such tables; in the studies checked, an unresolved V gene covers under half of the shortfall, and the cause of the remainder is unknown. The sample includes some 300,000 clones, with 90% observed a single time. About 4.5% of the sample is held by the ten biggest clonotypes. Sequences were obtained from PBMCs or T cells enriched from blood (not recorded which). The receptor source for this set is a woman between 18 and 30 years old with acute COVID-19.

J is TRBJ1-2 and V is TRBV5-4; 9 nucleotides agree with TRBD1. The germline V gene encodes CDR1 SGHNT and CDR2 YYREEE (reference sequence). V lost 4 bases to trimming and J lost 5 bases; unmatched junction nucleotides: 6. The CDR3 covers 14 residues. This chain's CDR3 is CASSVQGAGYGYTF. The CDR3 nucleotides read TGTGCCAGCAGCGTACAGGGGGCTGGGTATGGCTACACCTTC.

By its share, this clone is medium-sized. This chain's CDR3 is CASSLGRSPLHF. CDR3 coding DNA: TGTGCCAGCAGCTTGGGGCGGTCACCCCTCCACTTT. The genes are TRBV5-6 and TRBJ1-6, with no clear D. The CDR3 is made up of 12 amino acids. CDR1 and CDR2 (germline): SGHDT, YYEEEE. With 0 bases removed from V and 10 bases from J, the gap between germline ends came to 5 bases.

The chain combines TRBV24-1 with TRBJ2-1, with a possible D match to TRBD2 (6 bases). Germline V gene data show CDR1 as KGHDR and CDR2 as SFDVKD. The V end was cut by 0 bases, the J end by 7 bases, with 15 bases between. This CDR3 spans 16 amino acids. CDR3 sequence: CATSDLAPGADNEQFF. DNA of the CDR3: TGTGCCACCAGTGATTTGGCGCCGGGAGCGGATAATGAGCAGTTCTTC.

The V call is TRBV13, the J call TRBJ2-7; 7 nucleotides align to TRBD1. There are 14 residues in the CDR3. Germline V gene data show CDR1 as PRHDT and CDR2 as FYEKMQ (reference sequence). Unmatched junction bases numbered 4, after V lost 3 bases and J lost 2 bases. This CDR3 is CASSLAGGPYEQYF. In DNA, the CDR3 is TGTGCCAGCAGCTTGGCAGGGGGACCCTACGAGCAGTACTTC.

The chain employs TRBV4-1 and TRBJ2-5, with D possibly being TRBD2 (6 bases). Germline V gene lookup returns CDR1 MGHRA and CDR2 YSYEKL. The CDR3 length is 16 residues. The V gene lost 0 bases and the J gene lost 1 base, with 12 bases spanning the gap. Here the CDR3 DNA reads TGCGCCAGCAGCCAAGATTTAGCGGCGGGCCAAGAGACCCAGTACTTC. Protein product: CASSQDLAAGQETQYF.

CDR3: CASSLTRAGVYNEQFF. The CDR3 DNA is TGTGCCAGCAGCTTAACGAGGGCAGGAGTATACAATGAGCAGTTCTTC. The rearrangement joins TRBV7-3 to TRBJ2-1, with a possible D match to TRBD2 (5 bases). The CDR3 loop spans 16 amino acids. The V gene lost 0 bases and the J gene lost 4 bases, with 13 bases spanning the gap. The V gene's germline CDR1 is SGHTA and CDR2 FQGTGA.

This CDR3 is CASSPQGGDGYTF. CDR3 bases: TGTGCCAGCAGCCCACAGGGGGGAGATGGCTACACCTTC. The V and J genes are TRBV7-9 and TRBJ1-2, with 8 bases identical to TRBD1. CDR1 and CDR2 from the germline V gene are SEHNR and FQNEAQ (reference sequence). This CDR3 is built from 13 residues. The junction had 5 bases not matched to a gene; V was cut back by 5 bases and J by 6 bases.

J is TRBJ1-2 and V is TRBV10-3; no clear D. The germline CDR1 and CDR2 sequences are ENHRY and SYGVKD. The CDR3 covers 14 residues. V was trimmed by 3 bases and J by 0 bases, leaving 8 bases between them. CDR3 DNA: TGTGCCATCAGTGACTCGGGTTCTAACTATGGCTACACCTTC. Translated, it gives CAISDSGSNYGYTF.

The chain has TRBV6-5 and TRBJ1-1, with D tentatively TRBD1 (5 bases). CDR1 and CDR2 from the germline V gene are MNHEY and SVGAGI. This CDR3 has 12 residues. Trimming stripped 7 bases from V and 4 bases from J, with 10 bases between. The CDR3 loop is CASTGGPTEAFF. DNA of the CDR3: TGTGCCAGCACCGGGGGACCCACTGAAGCTTTCTTT.

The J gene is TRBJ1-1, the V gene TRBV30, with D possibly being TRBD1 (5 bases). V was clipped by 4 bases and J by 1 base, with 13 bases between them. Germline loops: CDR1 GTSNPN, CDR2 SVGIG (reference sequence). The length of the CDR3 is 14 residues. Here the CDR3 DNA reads TGTGCCTGGATTACGGGGGGTTGGAACACTGAAGCTTTCTTT. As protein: CAWITGGWNTEAFF.

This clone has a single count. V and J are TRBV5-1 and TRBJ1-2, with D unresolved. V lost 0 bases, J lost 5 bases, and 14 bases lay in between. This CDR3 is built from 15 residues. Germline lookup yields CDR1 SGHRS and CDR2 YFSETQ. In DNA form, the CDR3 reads TGCGCCAGCAGCTTGGCCGGCAGGCCCGCTTATGGCTACACCTTC. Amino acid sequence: CASSLAGRPAYGYTF.

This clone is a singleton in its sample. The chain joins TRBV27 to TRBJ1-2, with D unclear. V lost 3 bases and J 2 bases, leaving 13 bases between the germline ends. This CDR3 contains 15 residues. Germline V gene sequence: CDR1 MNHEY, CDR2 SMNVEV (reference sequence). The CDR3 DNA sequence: TGTGCCAGCAGTTTTATTGCAGATACGAACTATGGCTACACCTTC. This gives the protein CASSFIADTNYGYTF.

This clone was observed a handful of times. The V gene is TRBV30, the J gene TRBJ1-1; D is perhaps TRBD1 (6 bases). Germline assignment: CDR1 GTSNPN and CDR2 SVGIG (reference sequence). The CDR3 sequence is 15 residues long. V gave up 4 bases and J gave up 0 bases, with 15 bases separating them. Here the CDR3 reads CAWIGGVVMNTEAFF. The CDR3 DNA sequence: TGTGCCTGGATAGGGGGTGTGGTGATGAACACTGAAGCTTTCTTT.

The CDR3 sequence is CASSQDRDSSPQHF. In DNA, the CDR3 is TGTGCCAGCAGCCAAGATAGGGACAGCTCTCCCCAGCATTTT. The chain employs TRBV3-1 (or the pseudogene TRBV3-2) and TRBJ1-5; 7 positions match TRBD1. Germline CDR1 and CDR2: LGHDT and YNNKEL (reference sequence). The CDR3 consists of 14 residues. V gave up 0 bases and J gave up 10 bases; unmatched junction bases: 6.

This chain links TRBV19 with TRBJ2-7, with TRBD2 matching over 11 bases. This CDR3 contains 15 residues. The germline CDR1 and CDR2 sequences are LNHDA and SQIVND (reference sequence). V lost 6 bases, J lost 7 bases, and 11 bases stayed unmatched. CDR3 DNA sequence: TGTGCCAGTAGCCATACTAGCGGGAGAGGGAAAGAGCAGTACTTC. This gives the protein CASSHTSGRGKEQYF.

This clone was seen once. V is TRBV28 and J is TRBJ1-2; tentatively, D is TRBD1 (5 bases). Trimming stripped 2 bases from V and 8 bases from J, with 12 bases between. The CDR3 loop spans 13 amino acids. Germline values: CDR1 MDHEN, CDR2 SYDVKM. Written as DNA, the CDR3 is TGTGCCAGCAGTTTAATCCCAGGGTCCGGCTACACCTTC. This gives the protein CASSLIPGSGYTF.

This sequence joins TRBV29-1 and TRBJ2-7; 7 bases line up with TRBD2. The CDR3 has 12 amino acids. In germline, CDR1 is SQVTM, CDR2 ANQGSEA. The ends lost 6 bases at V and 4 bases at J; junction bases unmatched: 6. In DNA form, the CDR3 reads TGCAGCGTCCGACGGGGGGATTACGAGCAGTACTTC. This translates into CSVRRGDYEQYF.

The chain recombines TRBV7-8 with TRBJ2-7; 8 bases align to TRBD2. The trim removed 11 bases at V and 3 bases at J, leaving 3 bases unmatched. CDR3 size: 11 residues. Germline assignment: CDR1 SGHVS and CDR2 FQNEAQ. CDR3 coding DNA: TGTGCCTCCGGGACTAGCTACGAGCAGTACTTC. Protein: CASGTSYEQYF.